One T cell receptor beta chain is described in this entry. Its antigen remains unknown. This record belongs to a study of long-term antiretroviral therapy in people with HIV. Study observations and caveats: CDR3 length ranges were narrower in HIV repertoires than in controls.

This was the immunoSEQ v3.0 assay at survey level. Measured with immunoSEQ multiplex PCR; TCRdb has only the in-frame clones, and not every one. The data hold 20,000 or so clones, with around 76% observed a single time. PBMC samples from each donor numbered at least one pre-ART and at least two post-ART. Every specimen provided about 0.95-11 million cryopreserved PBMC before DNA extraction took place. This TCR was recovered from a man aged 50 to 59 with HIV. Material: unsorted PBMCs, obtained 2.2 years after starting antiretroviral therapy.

CDR3 sequence: CASSLTGTGNEKLFF. CDR3 nucleotides: TGTGCCAGCAGTTTGACCGGGACAGGGAATGAAAAACTGTTTTTT. The chain is built from TRBV28 and TRBJ1-4; 9 bases align to TRBD1. The J segment lost 5 bases and the V segment lost 3 bases, leaving 4 bases of the junction unmatched. The germline V gene encodes CDR1 MDHEN and CDR2 SYDVKM. The CDR3 runs 15 residues.